This note documents a single T cell receptor beta chain sequence. Its antigen is as yet unknown. The CDR3 covers 14 residues. Germline loops: CDR1 SGHTA, CDR2 FQGNSA. V lost 1 base and J 0 bases, leaving 7 bases between the germline ends. These data originate in a study of cytomegalovirus exposure and HLA in healthy donors. Study-wide points: TCR beta V- and J-gene trimming, according to a later analysis, was linked to a missense DCLRE1C variant.

Primers: 60 Vbeta forward and 13 Jbeta reverse. TCRdb's table, derived via immunoSEQ multiplex PCR, lists solely in-frame clones and lacks some. The sample lists around 130,000 clones; roughly three quarters were seen once. The clonotype was recovered from a man younger than 45 in good health and CMV-seronegative. V gene TRBV7-2 combines with J gene TRBJ2-7, with D uncertain. Sequenced sample: PBMCs. The CDR3 bases are TGTGCCAGCAGCTTAGATCATAGCTCCTACGAGCAGTACTTC. It is translated as CASSLDHSSYEQYF.